This T cell receptor beta chain was identified during a study of shared clonotypes between healthy human individuals. The CDR3 consists of 12 residues. Germline CDR1 MDHEN, CDR2 SYDVKM. Trimming took off 5 bases at V and 6 bases at J, with 11 bases between the two ends. Sequenced by immunoSEQ multiplex PCR; TCRdb stores in-frame clones only, minus some. Of some 630,000 clones listed, roughly 70% are singletons. The rearrangement joins TRBV28 to TRBJ2-7, with D maybe TRBD2 (5 bases). Sequences were obtained from memory CD4+ T cells sorted from blood. Subset indicated: CD45RA-negative fraction. The sequence derives from a woman between 25 and 40 years old in good health. The CDR3: CASSNARGEQYF. In DNA form, the CDR3 reads TGTGCCAGCAGTAACGCCCGGGGCGAGCAGTACTTC. Full variable domain (outside the CDR3, taken from reference TRBV28 and TRBJ2-7): DVKVTQSSRYLVKRTGEKVFLECVQDMDHENMFWYRQDPGLGLRLIYFSYDVKMKEKGDIPEGYSVSREKKERFSLILESASTNQTSMYLCASSNARGEQYFGPGTRLTVT.